This TCR beta chain was identified in a study of cytomegalovirus exposure and HLA in healthy donors. About the study: T cells numbering about 200 million yielded some 100 million unique TCR beta sequences in an earlier analysis.

The PCR employed 60 Vbeta primers together with 13 Jbeta primers. Repertoires were generated with immunoSEQ multiplex PCR, while TCRdb's copy carries only in-frame clones and drops some. The sample shows under 150,000 clones, over 60% of them seen only once. This clone appeared once. The CDR3 loop spans 11 amino acids. J lost 7 bases, V lost 8 bases, and 7 bases had no gene match. From germline, CDR1 is DFQATT and CDR2 SNEGSKA (reference sequence). The receptor was isolated from a male donor in good health and CMV-seropositive. The source material was PBMCs. This chain connects TRBV20-1 to TRBJ1-2; 7 bases align to TRBD1. The CDR3 bases are TGCAGTTCAGACAGGGACGGTGGCTACACCTTC. Its protein is CSSDRDGGYTF.